The 17 T cell receptor beta chains listed next were all sequenced from one sample in a study of blood T cell repertoires in COVID-19. The data were produced by immunoSEQ multiplex PCR, yet TCRdb's version contains in-frame clones alone and is incomplete. The table has nearly 250,000 clones, approximately 89% seen once. Sequences were obtained from peripheral blood. All receptors come from a woman aged 55 to 70 who had recovered from COVID-19.

This clone has just a few counts. This rearrangement joins TRBV7-9 to TRBJ1-6; D uncertain. This CDR3 has 14 residues. Trimming pared 5 bases from V and 3 bases from J, leaving 8 bases between. The germline gives CDR1 SEHNR, CDR2 FQNEAQ (reference sequence). The CDR3 region is CASSPDYYNSPLHF. CDR3 sequence (DNA): TGTGCCAGCAGCCCTGACTACTATAATTCACCCCTCCACTTT.

A few counts support this clone. The genes are TRBV7-2 and TRBJ2-7; 7 positions agree with TRBD1. This CDR3 has 17 amino acids. Germline V gene sequence: CDR1 SGHTA, CDR2 FQGNSA. V was clipped by 5 bases and J by 1 base; unmatched bases: 14. This chain's CDR3 is CASSASLFRDRSYEQYF. The DNA of the CDR3 is TGTGCCAGCAGCGCCTCCCTCTTCAGGGACAGATCCTACGAGCAGTACTTC.

This sequence joins TRBV7-8 and TRBJ1-1, with unresolved D. This CDR3 is built from 13 residues. Trimming stripped 0 bases from V and 4 bases from J, with 6 bases between. Germline-derived CDR1 and CDR2 are SGHVS and FQNEAQ. The CDR3 coding sequence is TGTGCCAGCAGCTTAGCTGGGCCCACTGAAGCTTTCTTT. It translates to CASSLAGPTEAFF.

The J gene is TRBJ1-2, the V gene TRBV4-2; tentatively, D is TRBD1 (6 bases). The V gene's germline CDR1 is LGHNA and CDR2 YNFKEQ. The CDR3 is made up of 14 amino acids. V lost 2 bases and J 5 bases, leaving 12 bases between the germline ends. The CDR3 region is CASSQPRGGYGYTF. CDR3 in DNA: TGTGCCAGCAGCCAACCGCGAGGGGGTTATGGCTACACCTTC.

This clone has a handful of counts. CDR3: CASSFGGVQPQHF. The CDR3 nucleotides read TGTGCCAGCAGCTTCGGGGGAGTTCAGCCCCAGCATTTT. V usage is TRBV7-2 and J usage is TRBJ1-5; D possibly corresponds to TRBD1 (5 bases). V was cut by 3 bases and J by 6 bases, with 9 bases left in between. The CDR3 has 13 amino acids. CDR1 is SGHTA, CDR2 FQGNSA, per germline.

The rearrangement joins TRBV7-9 to TRBJ1-6; no clear D gene. Deletions cut 1 base from V and 8 bases from J, with 15 bases between. The germline V gene encodes CDR1 SEHNR and CDR2 FQNEAQ (reference sequence). The CDR3 has 16 residues. CDR3 sequence: CASSLGVPAAHSPLHF. The DNA of the CDR3 is TGTGCCAGCAGCTTAGGGGTACCGGCAGCGCATTCACCCCTCCACTTT.

The chain is built from TRBV19 and TRBJ2-2; 8 bases fit TRBD2. Germline V lookup: CDR1 LNHDA, CDR2 SQIVND (reference sequence). J lost 4 bases, V lost 5 bases, and 9 bases had no gene match. CDR3 length: 16 amino acids. The CDR3 DNA sequence: TGTGCCAGTAGTCCCCCGGGGGGGGCGGTCACCGGGGAGCTGTTTTTT. It codes for CASSPPGGAVTGELFF.

The genes are TRBV18 and TRBJ2-5; D perhaps matches TRBD2 (5 bases). Trimming took off 3 bases at V and 5 bases at J, with 7 bases between the two ends. This CDR3 contains 12 residues. Germline lookup yields CDR1 KGHSH and CDR2 LQKENI. The CDR3 loop is CASSPGGETQYF. CDR3 in DNA: TGTGCCAGCTCACCCGGCGGGGAGACCCAGTACTTC. The whole variable domain, filled in from reference TRBV18 and TRBJ2-5, reads NAGVMQNPRHLVRRRGQEARLRCSPMKGHSHVYWYRQLPEEGLKFMVYLQKENIIDESGMPKERFSAEFPKEGPSILRIQQVVRGDSAAYFCASSPGGETQYFGPGTRLLVL.

The gene calls are TRBV18 and TRBJ1-4; D not resolved. There are 13 residues in the CDR3. Per the germline V gene, CDR1 is KGHSH and CDR2 is LQKENI. The germline V and J ends were trimmed by 5 bases and 3 bases, with 7 bases remaining between them. The DNA for the CDR3 is TGTGCCAGCTCAGGGGAGGCTAATGAAAAACTGTTTTTT. It codes for CASSGEANEKLFF.

This clone came up once. The chain couples TRBV20-1 to TRBJ2-1; TRBD2 aligns across 7 bases. The CDR3 consists of 16 residues. In germline, CDR1 is DFQATT, CDR2 SNEGSKA (reference sequence). The J segment lost 10 bases and the V segment lost 3 bases, leaving 18 bases of the junction unmatched. The DNA of the CDR3 is TGCAGTGCTAGTTCGCTAGCGGTGGGCCCTTTTGGGGAGCAGTTCTTC. Protein sequence: CSASSLAVGPFGEQFF.

This chain joins TRBV5-1 and TRBJ2-2; the D gene is possibly TRBD1 (5 bases). Trimming stripped 2 bases from V and 7 bases from J, with 15 bases between. CDR1 and CDR2 (germline): SGHRS, YFSETQ. The CDR3 is 15 residues long. The CDR3 DNA sequence: TGCGCCAGCAGCTTATCTCAGGGAAAAATCGGGGAGCTGTTTTTT. Residues: CASSLSQGKIGELFF.

This clone was found once. The rearrangement links TRBV6-2 or TRBV6-3 to TRBJ2-2; D ambiguous. The V gene lost 0 bases and the J gene lost 8 bases, with 13 bases spanning the gap. Germline V gene lookup returns CDR1 MNHEY and CDR2 SVGEGT. The CDR3 is made up of 15 amino acids. The CDR3 DNA reads as TGTGCCAGCAGTTACTCCGGAGCTTCACGGGGGGAGCTGTTTTTT. Protein product: CASSYSGASRGELFF.

The V call is TRBV5-1, the J call TRBJ1-2, with D perhaps matching TRBD1 (5 bases). There are 13 residues in the CDR3. The V end was cut by 0 bases, the J end by 8 bases, with 11 bases between. Germline V lookup: CDR1 SGHRS, CDR2 YFSETQ. CDR3 region: CASSLARDQGYTF. The CDR3 region has the DNA TGCGCCAGCAGCTTGGCCAGGGATCAGGGCTACACCTTC.

The chain joins TRBV1 to TRBJ1-1; the table's D gene call, TRBD1, was not cross checked with the DNA. TRBV1 counts as a pseudogene. The CDR3 is 15 amino acids. The CDR3 reads CTSSAYYRGHTEAFF. CDR3 in DNA: TGCACCAGCAGCGCATACTACAGGGGGCATACTGAAGCTTTCTTT.

CDR3 bases: TGTGCCAGCAGCAACCACAGGGGCCAAGAGACCCAGTACTTC. Translated: CASSNHRGQETQYF. The chain has TRBV11-3 and TRBJ2-5, with 7 bases fitting TRBD1. V was clipped by 5 bases and J by 1 base; unmatched bases: 4. The CDR3 has 14 amino acids. In germline, CDR1 is SGHNT, CDR2 YENEEA.

The chain combines TRBV7-9 with TRBJ2-7, with D possibly matching TRBD1 (6 bases). This CDR3 spans 15 amino acids. The V gene's germline CDR1 is SEHNR and CDR2 FQNEAQ (reference sequence). The V end lost 1 base, the J end lost 4 bases, and 14 bases lay between the germline ends. CDR3 bases: TGTGCCAGCAGCTTAGTACAGGGTGGGGTGTACGAGCAGTACTTC. Translating it yields CASSLVQGGVYEQYF.

The rearrangement uses TRBV9 and TRBJ1-3; TRBD1 matches at 9 bases. Germline CDR1 SGDLS, CDR2 YYNGEE. The CDR3 spans 16 residues. V was pared by 4 bases and J by 4 bases, with 9 bases of the junction left unmatched. DNA for the CDR3: TGTGCCAGCAGCCCTTCACACAGGGGGCTCGGAAACACCATATATTTT. Amino acid sequence: CASSPSHRGLGNTIYF.